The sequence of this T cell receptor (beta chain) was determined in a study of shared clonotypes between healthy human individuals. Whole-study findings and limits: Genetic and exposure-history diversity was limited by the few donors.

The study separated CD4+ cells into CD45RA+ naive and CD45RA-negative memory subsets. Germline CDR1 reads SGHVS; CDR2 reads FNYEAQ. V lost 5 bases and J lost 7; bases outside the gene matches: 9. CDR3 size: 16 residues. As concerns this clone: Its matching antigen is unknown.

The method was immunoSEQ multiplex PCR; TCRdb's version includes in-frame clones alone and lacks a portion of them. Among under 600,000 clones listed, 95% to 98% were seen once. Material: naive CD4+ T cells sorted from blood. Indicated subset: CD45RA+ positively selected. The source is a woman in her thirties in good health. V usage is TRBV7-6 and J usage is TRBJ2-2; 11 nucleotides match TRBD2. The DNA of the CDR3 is TGTGCCAGCAGCCTTACTAGCGGGAGAGTGAGCGGGGAGCTGTTTTTT. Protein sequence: CASSLTSGRVSGELFF. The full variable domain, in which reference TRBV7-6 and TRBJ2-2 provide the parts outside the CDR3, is GAGVSQSPRYKVTKRGQDVALRCDPISGHVSLYWYRQALGQGPEFLTYFNYEAQQDKSGLPNDRFSAERPEGSISTLTIQRTEQRDSAMYRCASSLTSGRVSGELFFGEGSRLTVL.